One and the same sample provided the 10 T cell receptor beta chains below, sequenced in a study of blood T cell repertoires in COVID-19. TCRdb's copy holds only in-frame clones and misses some; the assay was immunoSEQ multiplex PCR. The data contain 150,000 to 200,000 clones, approximately 90% of them singletons. The source material was peripheral blood. The receptors stem from an elderly woman in a cohort sampled during active or convalescent COVID-19.

The rearrangement uses TRBV7-8 and TRBJ1-3; TRBD1 matches at 7 bases. CDR3 length equals 13 residues. The V and J ends lost 6 bases and 3 bases, in that order; junction bases with no gene match: 2. Germline V gene sequence: CDR1 SGHVS, CDR2 FQNEAQ. The CDR3 nucleotides are TGTGCCAGCAGTACAGGGGTTGGAAACACCATATATTTT. Amino acids: CASSTGVGNTIYF.

This chain connects TRBV10-3 to TRBJ1-2; tentatively, D is TRBD1 (6 bases). This CDR3 has 14 amino acids. The germline V and J ends were trimmed by 4 bases and 8 bases, with 17 bases remaining between them. Germline values: CDR1 ENHRY, CDR2 SYGVKD. Here the CDR3 reads CAISGRTGTQGYTF. CDR3 DNA sequence: TGTGCCATCAGTGGCCGAACAGGGACGCAAGGCTACACCTTC.

V is TRBV3-1 (or the pseudogene TRBV3-2) and J is TRBJ2-3, with 7 bases aligning to TRBD2. CDR3 length: 15 amino acids. J was trimmed by 3 bases and V by 5 bases; bases with no gene match: 8. Germline V gives CDR1 LGHDT, CDR2 YNNKEL (reference sequence). CDR3 in amino acids: CASSAGEGRTDTQYF. Written as DNA, the CDR3 is TGTGCCAGCAGCGCGGGGGAGGGACGGACAGATACGCAGTATTTT.

This clone was observed a few times. The V gene is TRBV10-1, the J gene TRBJ2-3; 13 bases are shared with TRBD2. Unmatched junction bases numbered 10, after V lost 4 bases and J lost 0 bases. The germline CDR1 and CDR2 sequences are WNHNN and SYGVQD (reference sequence). This CDR3 has 19 residues. The CDR3 DNA sequence: TGCGCCAGCAGTGGGACTAGCGGGGGAGCCTCTACTAGCACAGATACGCAGTATTTT. This translates into CASSGTSGGASTSTDTQYF.

This clone came up once. The CDR3, as DNA: TGTGCCAGCAGGCCCCCTGGGACCGCTGGGACTTGGGAGTTCTTC. Protein sequence: CASRPPGTAGTWEFF. This sequence joins TRBV6-5 and TRBJ2-1; the D gene is possibly TRBD2 (6 bases). V lost 6 bases to trimming and J lost 14 bases, with 26 bases between them. This CDR3 is 15 amino acids long. Germline values: CDR1 MNHEY, CDR2 SVGAGI.

The chain employs TRBV6-5 and TRBJ1-2, with no clear D. V was shortened by 7 bases and J by 10 bases, with 16 bases between the two germline ends. CDR1 is MNHEY and CDR2 is SVGAGI in the germline V gene. This CDR3 is built from 12 residues. Here the CDR3 DNA reads TGTGCCAGCACCATCCGGGAACCTTCCTACACCTTC. It translates to CASTIREPSYTF.

This chain links TRBV3-1 (or the pseudogene TRBV3-2) with TRBJ1-1; 9 nucleotides match TRBD1. The junction had 6 bases not matched to a gene; V was cut back by 2 bases and J by 2 bases. Germline V gives CDR1 LGHDT, CDR2 YNNKEL (reference sequence). The CDR3 runs to 16 residues. DNA of the CDR3: TGTGCCAGCAGCCAAATGAACAGGGGGCCCAACACTGAAGCTTTCTTT. Amino acids: CASSQMNRGPNTEAFF.

The chain has TRBV7-2 and TRBJ2-5; 7 bases fit TRBD1. V lost 2 bases, J lost 4 bases, and 10 bases stayed unmatched. The CDR3 extends over 16 amino acids. The germline V gene has CDR1 SGHTA and CDR2 FQGNSA. This CDR3 reads CASSLSPGAGGETQYF. In DNA, the CDR3 is TGTGCCAGCAGCTTATCCCCAGGGGCAGGGGGAGAGACCCAGTACTTC.

The V call is TRBV7-9, the J call TRBJ2-3; D is perhaps TRBD2 (7 bases). CDR1 is SEHNR, CDR2 FQNEAQ, per germline (reference sequence). The V gene lost 5 bases and the J gene lost 6 bases, with 21 bases spanning the gap. The CDR3 contains 16 residues. CDR3 nucleotides: TGTGCCAGCAGCCTACTCACGGGGGGCCTGCCGGATACGCAGTATTTT. This translates into CASSLLTGGLPDTQYF.

The chain employs TRBV4-1 and TRBJ1-2; 9 bases match TRBD1. V lost 4 bases to trimming and J lost 3 bases; unmatched junction nucleotides: 6. The germline V gene has CDR1 MGHRA and CDR2 YSYEKL. The CDR3 contains 15 residues. The CDR3 DNA reads as TGCGCCAGCAGCCTCGGGACAGGGAGGGACTATGGCTACACCTTC. It yields the protein CASSLGTGRDYGYTF.